The 2 T cell receptor beta chains below all came from one sample that was sequenced in a study of blood T cell repertoires in COVID-19. Produced via immunoSEQ multiplex PCR; TCRdb's table is partial and in-frame only. The sample lists some 200,000 clones, about four fifths occurring once. The sequenced sample was peripheral blood. The receptors were gathered from a woman at least 80 years old with COVID-19, enrolled during active disease.

J is TRBJ2-5 and V is TRBV28; 14 bases are shared with TRBD2. V lost 6 bases and J lost 0; bases outside the gene matches: 9. The CDR3 contains 18 residues. The germline CDR1 and CDR2 sequences are MDHEN and SYDVKM. The CDR3 bases are TGTGCCAGCAGCACAGGACTAGCGGGAGGCCCGAACCAAGAGACCCAGTACTTC. Residues: CASSTGLAGGPNQETQYF. The full variable domain, with the rest looked up from reference TRBV28 and TRBJ2-5, is DVKVTQSSRYLVKRTGEKVFLECVQDMDHENMFWYRQDPGLGLRLIYFSYDVKMKEKGDIPEGYSVSREKKERFSLILESASTNQTSMYLCASSTGLAGGPNQETQYFGPGTRLLVL.

This chain connects TRBV27 to TRBJ2-7; 7 nucleotides agree with TRBD1. V lost 5 bases and J lost 6; bases outside the gene matches: 10. The CDR3 is made up of 14 amino acids. Germline loops: CDR1 MNHEY, CDR2 SMNVEV (reference sequence). This chain's CDR3 is CASSPRDSYSEQYF. DNA of the CDR3: TGTGCCAGCAGTCCTCGGGACAGTTACTCCGAGCAGTACTTC.